This T cell receptor beta chain is drawn from a study of T cell repertoires in cytomegalovirus infection (dated by TCRdb to about 2019). Looking at the study overall: Donor HLA type was relevant to the analysis, as public TCR beta signatures indicated carriage of CMV infection together with the matching HLA type. Summary of the overall study and its limitations: The ex vivo response was dominated by HLA-C-restricted CMV-specific TCR beta clonotypes, which also provided the single most frequent clonotype in two of eight donors. Cumulative frequency of public TCR beta family members discriminated carriers of CMV infection plus the relevant HLA type in this cohort and an independent 352-donor cohort.

CDR1 MNHEY and CDR2 SMNVEV were looked up in the germline V gene (reference sequence). Counted from cysteine to phenylalanine, this CDR3 has 11 amino acids. Left in the record is the CDR3 DNA by itself, 33 bases read in frame from the first base. V is shortened by 4 bases, J by 14 bases, and the region joining them spans 12 bases. Reads for this sample came from an Illumina HiSeq 1500. In-frame beta chains were kept once TCRdb had trimmed the public reads at Q25 with fastp and called clones with MiXCR. CDR3 protein sequences are deduplicated, and each keeps its most common genes and DNA. This sample is represented by roughly 640,000 distinct CDR3 sequences; 20% to 25% of them were singletons. The ten largest clones represent 7.5% to 9% of the sample. Remarks on this clonotype: The antigen it binds to is not known. No much larger clone exists at a distance of one base, and base qualities are not known.

The receptor was isolated from a human donor in good health (CMV status not recorded). Some clones in this sample may be carry-over from other donors' samples. Sequencing used CD8+ T cells from PBMCs. Recombination joined TRBV27 with TRBJ2-1, with the D call perhaps TRBD1 or TRBD2, each one matching 5 bases. CDR3 reads: CASSSGPKEFF. The DNA sequence follows: TGTGCCAGCAGTTCGGGACCGAAGGAGTTCTTC.